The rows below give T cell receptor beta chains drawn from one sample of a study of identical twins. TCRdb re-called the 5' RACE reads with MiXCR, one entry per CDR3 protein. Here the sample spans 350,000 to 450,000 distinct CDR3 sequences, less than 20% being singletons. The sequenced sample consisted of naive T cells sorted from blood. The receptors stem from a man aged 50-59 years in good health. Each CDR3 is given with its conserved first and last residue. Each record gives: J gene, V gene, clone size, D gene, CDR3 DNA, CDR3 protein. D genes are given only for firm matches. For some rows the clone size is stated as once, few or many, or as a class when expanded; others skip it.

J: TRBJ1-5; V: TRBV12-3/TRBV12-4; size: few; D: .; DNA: TGTGCCAGCAGTTTGCAGGGTTTAAGCAATCAGCCCCAGCATTTT; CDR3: CASSLQGLSNQPQHF
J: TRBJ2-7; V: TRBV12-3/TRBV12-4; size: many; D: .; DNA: TGTGCCAGCAGTTCACCGGAGAGCTCCTACGAGCAGTACTTC; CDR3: CASSSPESSYEQYF
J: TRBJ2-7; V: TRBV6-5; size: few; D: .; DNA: TGTGCCAGCAGTTACTCTACAGGACCCTCCTACGAGCAGTACTTC; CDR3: CASSYSTGPSYEQYF
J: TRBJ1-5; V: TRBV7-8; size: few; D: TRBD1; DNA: TGTGCCAGCAGCTTTGGGACAGATCAGCCCCAGCATTTT; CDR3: CASSFGTDQPQHF
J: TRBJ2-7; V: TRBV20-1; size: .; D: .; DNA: TGCAGTGCTAGAGATCACCAGTACAGCTCCTACGTGCAGTACTTC; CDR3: CSARDHQYSSYVQYF
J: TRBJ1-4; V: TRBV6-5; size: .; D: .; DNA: TGTGCCAGCAGTTACGCAGGGTCGGGTGAAAAACTGTTTTTT; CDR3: CASSYAGSGEKLFF
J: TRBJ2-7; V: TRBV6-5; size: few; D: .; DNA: TGTGCCAGCAGTTATGGACCCGGGGTCGAGCAGTACTTC; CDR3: CASSYGPGVEQYF
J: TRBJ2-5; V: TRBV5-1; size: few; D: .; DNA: TGCGCCAGCAGCTTAGACTCCTTGGGGCTCGCGAAGACCCAGTACTTC; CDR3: CASSLDSLGLAKTQYF
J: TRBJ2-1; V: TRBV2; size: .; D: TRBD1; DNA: TGTGCCGTGAGGGTGACAGGGAATGTACACAATGAGCAGTTCTTC; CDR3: CAVRVTGNVHNEQFF
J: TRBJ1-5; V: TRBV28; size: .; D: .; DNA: TGTGCCAGCCGCACCGGGTCTCAGCCCCAGCATTTT; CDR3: CASRTGSQPQHF
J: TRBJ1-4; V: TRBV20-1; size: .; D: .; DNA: TGCAGTGCTAGAGCAGGGGTGGGGGAAAAACTGTTTTTT; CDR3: CSARAGVGEKLFF
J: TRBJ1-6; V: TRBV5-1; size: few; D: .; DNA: TGCGCCAGCAGCGAACAGGTTTCGAATTCACCCCTCCACTTT; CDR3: CASSEQVSNSPLHF
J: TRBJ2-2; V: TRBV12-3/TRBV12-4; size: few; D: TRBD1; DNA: TGTGCCAGCAGGTGGGACAGGAACACCGGGGAGCTGTTTTTT; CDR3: CASRWDRNTGELFF
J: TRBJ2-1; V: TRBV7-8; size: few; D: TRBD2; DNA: TGTGCCAGCAGCTCACTAGCGGGAGATGGGCAGCAGTTCTTC; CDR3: CASSSLAGDGQQFF
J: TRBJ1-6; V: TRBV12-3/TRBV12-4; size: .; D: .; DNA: TGTGCCAGCAGTTTGTGGAGTTCACCCCTCCACTTT; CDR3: CASSLWSSPLHF
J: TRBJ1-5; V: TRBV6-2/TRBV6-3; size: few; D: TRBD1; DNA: TGTGCCAGCAGGGATTACAGGGGAAATCAGCCCCAGCATTTT; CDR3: CASRDYRGNQPQHF